What follows are 10 T cell receptor beta chains derived from one specimen sequenced in a study of control samples from healthy donors and cancer patients. Measured with immunoSEQ multiplex PCR; TCRdb has only the in-frame clones, and not every one. The table records fewer than 130,000 clones, approximately 87% of them present only once. Sample: PBMCs. These receptors were collected from a woman aged 55 to 70 with lung cancer.

The V gene is TRBV24-1, the J gene TRBJ2-7, with 9 bases identical to TRBD1. Germline CDR1 is KGHDR and CDR2 is SFDVKD. The CDR3 contains 14 residues. Trimming removed 2 bases from V and 4 bases from J; junction bases left unmatched: 2. The CDR3: CATSDSGTGYEQYF. The CDR3 coding sequence is TGTGCCACCAGTGATTCCGGGACAGGGTACGAGCAGTACTTC.

The chain combines TRBV5-1 with TRBJ2-1; tentatively, D is TRBD1 (6 bases). CDR3 length: 16 amino acids. V shed 5 bases and J shed 0 bases, with 15 bases lying between them. The germline V gene encodes CDR1 SGHRS and CDR2 YFSETQ. CDR3 protein: CASRQGQISSYNEQFF. The CDR3 nucleotides read TGCGCCAGCAGGCAAGGACAGATAAGCTCCTACAATGAGCAGTTCTTC.

This clone was recorded only once. J is TRBJ1-5 and V is TRBV28; perhaps TRBD1 as D (5 bases). V shed 8 bases and J shed 2 bases, with 22 bases lying between them. The V gene's germline CDR1 is MDHEN and CDR2 SYDVKM. There are 17 residues in the CDR3. The CDR3 region is CASFSGGAGSGNQPQHF. CDR3 nucleotides: TGTGCCAGCTTCTCCGGCGGGGCGGGTAGTGGCAATCAGCCCCAGCATTTT.

This clone has more than one count but fewer than ten. The rearrangement uses TRBV5-1 and TRBJ1-5; the match to TRBD1 covers 9 bases. Germline lookup yields CDR1 SGHRS and CDR2 YFSETQ. The trim removed 0 bases at V and 6 bases at J, leaving 4 bases unmatched. The CDR3 covers 15 residues. Written as DNA, the CDR3 is TGCGCCAGCAGCTTGGAAGGGGACAGGGCTCAGCCCCAGCATTTT. Its protein product is CASSLEGDRAQPQHF. Combining the CDR3 with reference TRBV5-1 and TRBJ1-5 gives the whole variable domain KAGVTQTPRYLIKTRGQQVTLSCSPISGHRSVSWYQQTPGQGLQFLFEYFSETQRNKGNFPGRFSGRQFSNSRSEMNVSTLELGDSALYLCASSLEGDRAQPQHFGDGTRLSIL.

This chain links TRBV24-1 with TRBJ2-2; 9 bases match TRBD1. Trimming cost V 2 bases and J 6 bases; bases outside gene matches: 6. Germline V gene sequence: CDR1 KGHDR, CDR2 SFDVKD. This CDR3 has 16 residues. The chain's CDR3 is CATSDSGQGRAGELFF. CDR3 DNA: TGTGCCACCAGTGATTCTGGACAGGGGAGGGCCGGGGAGCTGTTTTTT.

The chain recombines TRBV19 with TRBJ1-1; tentative D call: TRBD1 (5 bases). CDR1 is LNHDA, CDR2 SQIVND, per germline (reference sequence). This CDR3 comprises 17 residues. V lost 3 bases, J lost 1 base, and 18 bases lay in between. The CDR3 bases are TGTGCCAGTAGTATCTGGTCCCAGGGCCTGAGGAACACTGAAGCTTTCTTT. As protein: CASSIWSQGLRNTEAFF.

The J gene is TRBJ1-6, the V gene TRBV3-1 (or the pseudogene TRBV3-2), with 7 bases aligning to TRBD1. Germline V lookup: CDR1 LGHDT, CDR2 YNNKEL (reference sequence). CDR3 length: 15 amino acids. The trim removed 2 bases at V and 6 bases at J, leaving 4 bases unmatched. The CDR3 DNA reads as TGTGCCAGCAGCCAAACTACAGGGGCTAATTCACCCCTCCACTTT. This encodes CASSQTTGANSPLHF.

The V call is TRBV5-6, the J call TRBJ2-6, with a tentative D call TRBD1 (5 bases). The V gene's germline CDR1 is SGHDT and CDR2 YYEEEE. This CDR3 has 15 residues. V dropped 1 base and J dropped 2 bases, with 7 bases sitting between them. This chain's CDR3 is CASSLWGAGANVLTF. The CDR3 nucleotides are TGTGCCAGCAGCTTGTGGGGCGCTGGGGCCAACGTCCTGACTTTC.

This clone appeared a single time. V is TRBV19 and J is TRBJ1-5; 9 nucleotides match TRBD1. V lost 7 bases and J lost 6; bases outside the gene matches: 13. The CDR3 runs to 16 residues. Germline CDR1 reads LNHDA; CDR2 reads SQIVND (reference sequence). The CDR3 DNA reads TGTGCCAGTATCGGGACCGGGACAGGGAAGGGTCAGCCCCAGCATTTT. Residues: CASIGTGTGKGQPQHF.

The chain employs TRBV4-1 and TRBJ1-1, with D unresolved. V was shortened by 1 base and J by 4 bases, with 10 bases between the two germline ends. The germline CDR1 and CDR2 sequences are MGHRA and YSYEKL. The CDR3 has 14 residues. The CDR3: CASSQGMISTEAFF. The CDR3 nucleotides are TGCGCCAGCAGCCAAGGAATGATTTCCACTGAAGCTTTCTTT.